The 11 T cell receptor beta chains below come from one sample, sequenced in a study of cytomegalovirus exposure and HLA in healthy donors. The PCR contained 60 Vbeta and 13 Jbeta primers. The method was immunoSEQ multiplex PCR; TCRdb's version includes in-frame clones alone and lacks a portion of them. The profile shows 100,000 to 150,000 clones, 70% to 85% of them singletons. The sample was PBMCs. All receptors derive from a woman aged 55-69 years in good health and CMV-seropositive.

This chain joins TRBV10-1 and TRBJ2-1, with 7 bases lining up with TRBD2. V shed 6 bases, J shed 6 bases, and the junction held 11 bases outside the gene matches. CDR1 is WNHNN and CDR2 is SYGVQD in the germline V gene (reference sequence). The CDR3 sequence is 15 residues long. The CDR3 loop reads CASRYPAGTGNEQFF. The CDR3 DNA reads TGCGCCAGCAGATACCCAGCGGGGACTGGCAATGAGCAGTTCTTC.

V usage is TRBV5-1 and J usage is TRBJ2-2; 10 bases fit TRBD2. V lost 4 bases and J lost 3; bases outside the gene matches: 6. Germline V gene sequence: CDR1 SGHRS, CDR2 YFSETQ. This CDR3 spans 16 amino acids. Here the CDR3 DNA reads TGCGCCAGCAGCCTTCTAGCGGGGGATTACACCGGGGAGCTGTTTTTT. It specifies CASSLLAGDYTGELFF.

The J gene is TRBJ1-2, the V gene TRBV2; D call uncertain. Trimming removed 7 bases at V and 8 bases at J, with 14 bases between. The CDR3 is 12 residues long. The germline V gene encodes CDR1 SNHLY and CDR2 FYNNEI. The CDR3 bases are TGTGCCAGCACCTATAGCGGGAACGGCTACACCTTC. Residues: CASTYSGNGYTF.

The rearrangement uses TRBV7-3 and TRBJ1-1; D might be TRBD1 (6 bases). Germline V CDR1 and CDR2: SGHTA, FQGTGA. Trimming took 2 bases from V and 0 from J, leaving 13 bases between them. This CDR3 has 16 residues. The CDR3 spells CASSLGGRGMNTEAFF. The CDR3 DNA reads TGTGCCAGCAGCTTAGGGGGCAGGGGTATGAACACTGAAGCTTTCTTT.

J is TRBJ2-7 and V is TRBV21-1; the table names TRBD2, a call not compared with the DNA. TRBV21-1 is designated a pseudogene. This CDR3 spans 17 amino acids. The CDR3 region is CASSKVGDPKSSYEQYF. As DNA, the CDR3 is TGTGCCAGCAGCAAAGTGGGAGACCCGAAGAGCTCCTACGAGCAGTACTTC.

In its sample, this clone was seen a few times. The chain uses TRBV6-1 and TRBJ1-1; a weak D match, TRBD1 (5 bases). CDR1 and CDR2 from the germline V gene are MNHNS and SASEGT. The CDR3 is 14 residues long. Trimming cost V 6 bases and J 0 bases, with 11 bases left between them. The CDR3 nucleotides are TGTGCCAGCAGGGGGGGTCTAATGAACACTGAAGCTTTCTTT. Translating it yields CASRGGLMNTEAFF.

The chain has TRBV21-1 and TRBJ2-5; the table's D call TRBD1 went unverified against the DNA. TRBV21-1 represents a pseudogene. This CDR3 is built from 14 residues. The CDR3, as DNA: TGTGCCAGCAGCGATCCCAGGGTTCTGGAGACCCAGTACTTC. Translation: CASSDPRVLETQYF.

The chain recombines TRBV2 with TRBJ1-3; 7 bases map to TRBD1. This CDR3 comprises 15 residues. V lost 6 bases, J lost 4 bases, and 9 bases stayed unmatched. Germline CDR1 is SNHLY and CDR2 is FYNNEI. CDR3 nucleotide sequence: TGTGCCAGCAGCTTAACAGGGGTCATCGGAAACACCATATATTTT. Translation gives CASSLTGVIGNTIYF.

This chain joins TRBV6-5 and TRBJ2-3, with no clear D. The CDR3 sequence is 13 residues long. Germline CDR1 is MNHEY and CDR2 is SVGAGI. The ends were cut back, 0 bases at V and 5 bases at J, with 6 bases in the middle. CDR3: CASSYSLVDTQYF. The CDR3 DNA follows: TGTGCCAGCAGTTACTCCCTAGTAGATACGCAGTATTTT.

The chain links TRBV5-4 to TRBJ1-2, with D maybe TRBD1 (5 bases). Germline CDR1 and CDR2: SGHNT and YYREEE (reference sequence). Between the trimmed V and J ends, which lost 0 bases and 8 bases, there was a span of 11 bases. The CDR3 totals 13 residues. The CDR3 loop reads CASSLGQGEGYTF. In nucleotides, the CDR3 is TGTGCCAGCAGCTTGGGGCAGGGCGAGGGCTACACCTTC.

J is TRBJ2-5 and V is TRBV5-6; TRBD1 matches at 10 bases. There are 14 residues in the CDR3. Unmatched junction bases numbered 4, after V lost 3 bases and J lost 5 bases. The germline gives CDR1 SGHDT, CDR2 YYEEEE. The CDR3 spells CASSWGQGLETQYF. The CDR3 DNA reads as TGTGCCAGCAGCTGGGGACAGGGGTTGGAGACCCAGTACTTC.